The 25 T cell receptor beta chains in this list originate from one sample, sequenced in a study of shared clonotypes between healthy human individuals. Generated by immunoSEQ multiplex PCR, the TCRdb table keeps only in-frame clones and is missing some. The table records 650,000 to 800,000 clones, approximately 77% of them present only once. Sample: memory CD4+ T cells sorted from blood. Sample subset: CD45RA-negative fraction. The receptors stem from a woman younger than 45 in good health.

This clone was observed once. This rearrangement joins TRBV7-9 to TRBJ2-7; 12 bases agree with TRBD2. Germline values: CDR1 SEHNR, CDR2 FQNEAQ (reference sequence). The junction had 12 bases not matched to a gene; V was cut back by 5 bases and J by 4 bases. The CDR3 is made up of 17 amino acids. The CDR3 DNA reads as TGTGCCAGCAGCGACCCTAGCGGGAGGGCCTTAAGTTACGAGCAGTACTTC. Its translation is CASSDPSGRALSYEQYF.

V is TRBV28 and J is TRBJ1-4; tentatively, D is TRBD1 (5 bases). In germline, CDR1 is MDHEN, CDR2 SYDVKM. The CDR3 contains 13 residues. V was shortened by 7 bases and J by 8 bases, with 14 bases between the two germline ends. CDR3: CASIGHGREKLFF. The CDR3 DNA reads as TGTGCCAGCATTGGACACGGCCGGGAAAAACTGTTTTTT.

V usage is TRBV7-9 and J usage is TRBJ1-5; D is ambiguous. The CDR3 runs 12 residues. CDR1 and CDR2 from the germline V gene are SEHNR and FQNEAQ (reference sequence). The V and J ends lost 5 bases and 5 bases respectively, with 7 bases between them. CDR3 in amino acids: CASSREDQPQHF. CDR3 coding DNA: TGTGCCAGCAGCAGGGAGGATCAGCCCCAGCATTTT.

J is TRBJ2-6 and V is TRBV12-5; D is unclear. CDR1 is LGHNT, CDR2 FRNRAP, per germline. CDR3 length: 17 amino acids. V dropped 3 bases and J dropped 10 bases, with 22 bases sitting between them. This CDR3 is CASGLTHTSAAPNVLTF. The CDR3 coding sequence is TGTGCTAGTGGTTTAACCCACACTTCCGCAGCCCCGAACGTCCTGACTTTC.

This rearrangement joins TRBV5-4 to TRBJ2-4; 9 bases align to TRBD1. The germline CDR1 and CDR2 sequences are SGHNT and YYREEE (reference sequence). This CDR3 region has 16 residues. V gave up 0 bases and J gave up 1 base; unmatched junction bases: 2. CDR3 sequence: CASSLGTGAAKNIQYF. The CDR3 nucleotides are TGTGCCAGCAGCTTGGGGACAGGGGCGGCCAAAAACATTCAGTACTTC.

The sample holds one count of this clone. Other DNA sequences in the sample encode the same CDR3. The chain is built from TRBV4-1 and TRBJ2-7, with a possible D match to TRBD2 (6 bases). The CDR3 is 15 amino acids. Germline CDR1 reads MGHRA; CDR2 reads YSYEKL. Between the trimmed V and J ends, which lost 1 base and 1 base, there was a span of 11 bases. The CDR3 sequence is CASSQVIAESYEQYF. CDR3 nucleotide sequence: TGCGCCAGCAGCCAAGTAATAGCGGAGTCCTACGAGCAGTACTTC.

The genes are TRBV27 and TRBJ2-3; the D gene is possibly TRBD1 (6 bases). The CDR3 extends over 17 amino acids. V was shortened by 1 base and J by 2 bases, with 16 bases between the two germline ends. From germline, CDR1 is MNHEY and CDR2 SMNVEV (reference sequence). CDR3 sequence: CASSLYKQGPFTDTQYF. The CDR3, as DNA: TGTGCCAGCAGTTTATACAAACAGGGACCATTCACAGATACGCAGTATTTT.

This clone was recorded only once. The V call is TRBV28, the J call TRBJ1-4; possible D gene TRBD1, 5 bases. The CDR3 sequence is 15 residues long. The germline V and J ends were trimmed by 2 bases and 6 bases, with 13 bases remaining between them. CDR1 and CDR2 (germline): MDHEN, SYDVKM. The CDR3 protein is CASSLASGADEKLFF. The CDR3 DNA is TGTGCCAGCAGTTTAGCAAGCGGGGCCGATGAAAAACTGTTTTTT.

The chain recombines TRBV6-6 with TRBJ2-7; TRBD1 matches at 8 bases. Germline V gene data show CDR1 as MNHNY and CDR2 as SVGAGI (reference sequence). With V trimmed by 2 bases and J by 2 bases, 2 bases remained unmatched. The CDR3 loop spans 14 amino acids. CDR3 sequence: CASSYRQGPYEQYF. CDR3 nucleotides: TGTGCCAGCAGTTACCGACAGGGGCCCTACGAGCAGTACTTC.

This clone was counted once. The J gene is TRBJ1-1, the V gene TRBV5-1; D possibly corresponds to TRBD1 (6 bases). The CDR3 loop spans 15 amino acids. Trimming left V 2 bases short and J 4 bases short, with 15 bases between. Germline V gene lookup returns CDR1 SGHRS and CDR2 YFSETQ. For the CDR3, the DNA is TGCGCCAGCAGCTTCTCAGGGGCAGCAGGCACTGAAGCTTTCTTT. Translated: CASSFSGAAGTEAFF.

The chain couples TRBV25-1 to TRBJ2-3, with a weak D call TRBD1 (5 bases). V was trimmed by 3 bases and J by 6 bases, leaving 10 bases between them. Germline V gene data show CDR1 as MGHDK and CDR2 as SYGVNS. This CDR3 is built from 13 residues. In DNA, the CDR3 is TGTGCCAGCAGTGACAGGGCCGGGGATACGCAGTATTTT. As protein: CASSDRAGDTQYF.

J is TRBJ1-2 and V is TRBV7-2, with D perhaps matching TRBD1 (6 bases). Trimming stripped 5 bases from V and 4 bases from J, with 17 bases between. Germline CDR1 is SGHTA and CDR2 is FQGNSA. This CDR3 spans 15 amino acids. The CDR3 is CASSQASATGYGYTF. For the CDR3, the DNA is TGTGCCAGCAGCCAAGCGTCGGCGACAGGCTATGGCTACACCTTC.

The CDR3 protein is CASSDPGLGTDTQYF. As DNA, the CDR3 is TGTGCCAGCAGCGACCCGGGACTAGGTACAGATACGCAGTATTTT. This chain links TRBV21-1 with TRBJ2-3; the table's D call TRBD2 went unverified against the DNA. TRBV21-1 constitutes a pseudogene. The CDR3 length is 15 residues.

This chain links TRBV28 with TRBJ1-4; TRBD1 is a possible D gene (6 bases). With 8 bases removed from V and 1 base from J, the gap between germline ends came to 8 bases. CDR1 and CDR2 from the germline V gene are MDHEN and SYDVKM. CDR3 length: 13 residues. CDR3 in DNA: TGTGCCAGCTTGGACAGAACTAATGAAAAACTGTTTTTT. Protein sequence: CASLDRTNEKLFF.

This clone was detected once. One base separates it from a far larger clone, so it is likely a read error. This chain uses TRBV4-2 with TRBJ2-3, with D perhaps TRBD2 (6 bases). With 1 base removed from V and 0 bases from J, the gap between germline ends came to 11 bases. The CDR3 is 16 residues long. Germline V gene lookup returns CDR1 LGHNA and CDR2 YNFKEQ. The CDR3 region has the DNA TGTGCCAGCAGCCAAGGGACTAACGGGAGCACAGATACGCAGTATTTT. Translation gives CASSQGTNGSTDTQYF.

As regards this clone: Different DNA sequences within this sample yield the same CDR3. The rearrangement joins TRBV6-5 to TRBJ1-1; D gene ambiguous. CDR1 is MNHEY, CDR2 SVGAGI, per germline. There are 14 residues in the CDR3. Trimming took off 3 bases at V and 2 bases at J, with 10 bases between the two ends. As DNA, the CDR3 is TGTGCCAGCAGTTATAGAGGGCCCAACACTGAAGCTTTCTTT. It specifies CASSYRGPNTEAFF.

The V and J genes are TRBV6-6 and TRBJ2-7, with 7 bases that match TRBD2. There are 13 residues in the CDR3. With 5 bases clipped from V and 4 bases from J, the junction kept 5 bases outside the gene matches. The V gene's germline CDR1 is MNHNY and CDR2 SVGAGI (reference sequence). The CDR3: CASSHGRLYEQYF. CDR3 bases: TGTGCCAGCAGTCACGGGAGGCTGTACGAGCAGTACTTC.

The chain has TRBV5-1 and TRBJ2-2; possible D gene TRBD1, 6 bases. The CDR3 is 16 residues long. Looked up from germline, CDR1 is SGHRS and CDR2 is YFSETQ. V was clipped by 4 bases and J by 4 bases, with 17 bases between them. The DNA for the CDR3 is TGCGCCAGCAGCGGGCGGCCAGGGGATAGCACCGGGGAGCTGTTTTTT. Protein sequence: CASSGRPGDSTGELFF.

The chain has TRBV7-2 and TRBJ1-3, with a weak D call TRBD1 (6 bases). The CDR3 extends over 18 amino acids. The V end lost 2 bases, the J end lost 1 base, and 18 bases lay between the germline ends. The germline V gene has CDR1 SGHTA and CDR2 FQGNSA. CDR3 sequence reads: CASSLLFLGAGSGNTIYF. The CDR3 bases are TGTGCCAGCAGCTTATTGTTTTTGGGGGCTGGTTCTGGAAACACCATATATTTT.

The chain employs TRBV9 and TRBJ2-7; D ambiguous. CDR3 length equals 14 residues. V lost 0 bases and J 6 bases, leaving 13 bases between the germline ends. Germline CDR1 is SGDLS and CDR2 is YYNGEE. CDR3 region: CASSVAPFATEQYF. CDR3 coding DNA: TGTGCCAGCAGCGTAGCACCCTTTGCCACCGAGCAGTACTTC.

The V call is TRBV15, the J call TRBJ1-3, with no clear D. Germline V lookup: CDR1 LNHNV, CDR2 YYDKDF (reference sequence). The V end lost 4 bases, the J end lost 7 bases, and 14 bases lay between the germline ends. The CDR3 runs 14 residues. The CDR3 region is CATSKVEGPNTIYF. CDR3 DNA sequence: TGTGCCACCAGCAAAGTGGAAGGGCCGAACACCATATATTTT.

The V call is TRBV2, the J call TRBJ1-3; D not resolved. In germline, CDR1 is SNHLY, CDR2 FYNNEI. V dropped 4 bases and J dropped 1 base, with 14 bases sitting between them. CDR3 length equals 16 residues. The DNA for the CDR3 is TGTGCCAGCAGTGCAAGCGGCAGGAGTTCTGGAAACACCATATATTTT. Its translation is CASSASGRSSGNTIYF.

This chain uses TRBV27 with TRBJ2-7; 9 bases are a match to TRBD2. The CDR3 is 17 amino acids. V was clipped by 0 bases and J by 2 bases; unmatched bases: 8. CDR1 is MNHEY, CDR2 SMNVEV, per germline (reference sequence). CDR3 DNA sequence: TGTGCCAGCAGTTTATCCTCCTGGGGCGGGAGGGCCTACGAGCAGTACTTC. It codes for CASSLSSWGGRAYEQYF.

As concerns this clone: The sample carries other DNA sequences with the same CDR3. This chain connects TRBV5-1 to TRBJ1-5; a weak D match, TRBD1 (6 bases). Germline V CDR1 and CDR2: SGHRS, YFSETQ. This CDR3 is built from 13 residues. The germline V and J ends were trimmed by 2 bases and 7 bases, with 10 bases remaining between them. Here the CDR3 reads CASSFERGQPQHF. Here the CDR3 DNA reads TGCGCCAGCAGCTTCGAGAGGGGGCAGCCCCAGCATTTT.

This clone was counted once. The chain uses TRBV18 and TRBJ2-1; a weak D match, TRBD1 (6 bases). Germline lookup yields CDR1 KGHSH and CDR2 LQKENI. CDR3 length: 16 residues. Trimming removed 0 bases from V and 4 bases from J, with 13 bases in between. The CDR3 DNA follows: TGTGCCAGCTCACCACCGAGCCAGGGGTCTTACAATGAGCAGTTCTTC. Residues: CASSPPSQGSYNEQFF.